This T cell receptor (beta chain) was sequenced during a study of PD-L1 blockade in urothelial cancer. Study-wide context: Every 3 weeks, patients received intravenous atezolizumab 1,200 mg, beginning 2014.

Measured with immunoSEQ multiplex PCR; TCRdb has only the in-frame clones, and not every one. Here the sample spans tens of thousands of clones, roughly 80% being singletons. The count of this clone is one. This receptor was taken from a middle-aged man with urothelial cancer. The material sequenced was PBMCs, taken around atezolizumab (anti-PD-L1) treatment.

For the CDR3, the DNA is TGTGCCAGCAGTCGCGGACAGGAGAACACTGAAGCTTTCTTT. Its translation is CASSRGQENTEAFF. The J gene is TRBJ1-1, the V gene TRBV2, with 7 positions matching TRBD1. The CDR3 has 14 residues. Per the germline V gene, CDR1 is SNHLY and CDR2 is FYNNEI. The trim removed 5 bases at V and 1 base at J, leaving 4 bases unmatched. The full variable domain, its missing parts supplied by reference TRBV2 and TRBJ1-1, is EPEVTQTPSHQVTQMGQEVILRCVPISNHLYFYWYRQILGQKVEFLVSFYNNEISEKSEIFDDQFSVERPDGSNFTLKIRSTKLEDSAMYFCASSRGQENTEAFFGQGTRLTVV.